A single T cell receptor beta chain is shown here with its context. This clone was counted a single time. Its antigen is still unknown. Qualities for individual bases were not recorded, and no much larger clone is one base off. The immunoSEQ Assay, a bias-controlled multiplex PCR, was used to amplify TCRbeta CDR3 regions from genomic DNA. The original pipeline was this. Nucleated cell counts per sample were estimated from amplification of reference gene primers within the assay. To quantify the absolute abundance of each unique TCRbeta CDR3 rearrangement, sequence reads were collapsed and filtered. For each sample, productive Simpson clonality was calculated by taking the square root of Simpson's diversity index across productive rearrangements. TCRdb stores this immuneACCESS table with in-frame sequences only. Part of the clones is absent; in the studies checked, under half of the shortfall reflects unresolved V genes, and no reason is known for the rest. V and J calls and clone size follow that table, whereas D and trimming were derived from the DNA. The sample table records 15,000 to 20,000 clones; less than 90% of these occur just once. The ten largest clones take up around 29% of the sample.

Trimming takes 4 bases off V and 5 bases off J; junction bases not matched to a gene: 10. The cysteine opens and the phenylalanine closes a CDR3 of 16 amino acids. The DNA shown is the 48-base CDR3, in frame from base 1. Per the germline V gene, SGDLS is the CDR1 and YYNGEE is the CDR2. This entry is derived from a study of blood T cell repertoires in COVID-19 (TCRdb year 2020). Concerning the study at large: Collaborator samples came from the United States, Italy and Spain and covered acute and convalescent phases of COVID-19. The samples were drawn from two sources: the first 160 participants of the ongoing ImmuneRACE study, and 950 to 1,500 subjects contributed by 6 global collaborators. The repertoires were released in a freely available public database meant as a resource for research on the immune response to SARS-CoV-2. The dataset comprised deeply sampled blood TCRbeta repertoires from subjects exposed to, actively infected with, or recovered from COVID-19. Where HLA class I and class II types were available, the types were taken from metadata supplied by the sample provider, not from assay-based typing. Nearly every sample came with metadata listing a de-identified subject ID, COVID-19 status, age in years and sex. The material from the prospective study consisted of cDNA or gDNA derived from T cells, B-cell-depleted T cells, or PBMCs. Overall results and qualifications from the work: The quantity of clinical and demographic metadata differed by source and by participant and was supplied without curation.

One collaborating source in Seattle enrolled patients during active infection and followed them longitudinally through the course of disease. Whole blood was collected in K2EDTA tubes by collaborating institutions according to the institutions' own protocols. For TCRbeta analysis, collaborators shipped samples as frozen whole blood, isolated PBMCs, or DNA extracted from either of those sample types. The sample taken for sequencing was peripheral blood. The TCR originated in a woman of 80 years or more with COVID-19, enrolled during active disease. The chain couples TRBV9 to TRBJ1-2, with 11 bases aligning to TRBD1. CDR3 region: CASSSRRGQGEYGYTF. In nucleotide form, the sequence is TGTGCCAGCAGCTCCCGACGGGGACAGGGGGAATATGGCTACACCTTC.